This T cell receptor (beta chain) was documented in a study of T cell repertoires in aging, cancer and after chemotherapy. Study context: Paired samples before and after chemotherapy came from chronic lymphocytic leukemia patients on fludarabine- or bendamustine-based regimens.

A mixed TRB-A/B primer pool amplified rearranged TRB by multiplex touch-down PCR. MiXCR was run by TCRdb on the multiplex PCR reads, yielding one entry per CDR3 protein. The sample lists fewer than 4,500 distinct CDR3 sequences, approximately 40% seen once, with around 3.4% in the top ten. The junction had 6 bases not matched to a gene; V was cut back by 7 bases and J by 3 bases. The length of the CDR3 is 14 residues. CDR1 is GTSNPN, CDR2 SVGIG, per germline (reference sequence). The template was genomic DNA from peripheral blood, not RNA. Study-level points and caveats: These repertoire data do not allow conclusions about immunological memory after chemotherapy. Untreated cancer patients had significantly lower blood TCR diversity than age-matched healthy donors. Healthy donors lost TCR diversity with age mainly through richness, cancer patients through richness and evenness.

This clonotype has a handful of counts. Its target is not known. This chain joins TRBV30 and TRBJ2-7; TRBD2 matches 13 bases. The sequencing input was blood. This TCR came from a human donor with a blood cancer. CDR3 in amino acids: CAFGTSGKGYEQYF. CDR3 coding DNA: TGTGCCTTTGGGACTAGCGGGAAAGGCTACGAGCAGTACTTC.